Listed below are T cell receptor beta chains from one sample, sequenced in a study of T cells in Graves' hyperthyroidism and ophthalmopathy. Using its own MiXCR run on the multiplex PCR reads, TCRdb lists one record per CDR3 protein. The sample lists hundreds of thousands of distinct CDR3 sequences; 12% to 15% were seen once. Sequencing used blood. Receptor source: a woman under 30 with Graves' hyperthyroidism. The CDR3 runs from the conserved cysteine through the conserved F or W. Fields, in order: clone size, J gene, V gene, CDR3 length, D gene, CDR3 protein, CDR3 DNA. D genes are given only for firm matches. The size field is filled for only some rows; it gives once, few, many or a size class.

many TRBJ1-2 TRBV5-5 12 - CASSPGRGGYTF TGTGCCAGCAGCCCGGGGCGGGGTGGCTACACCTTC
- TRBJ2-1 TRBV7-8 16 TRBD2 CASSMLTGGPYNEQFF TGTGCCAGCAGCATGTTAACGGGGGGACCTTACAATGAGCAGTTCTTC
- TRBJ1-5 TRBV6-1 14 - CASTGGGLDQPQHF TGTGCCAGCACCGGGGGGGGATTGGATCAGCCCCAGCATTTT
many TRBJ1-2 TRBV6-1 15 - CASVRRADRSDGYTF TGTGCCAGCGTGAGAAGGGCGGACAGAAGCGATGGCTACACCTTC
- TRBJ2-7 TRBV4-3 15 TRBD1 CASSQWGQAEWEQYF TGCGCCAGCAGCCAATGGGGACAGGCTGAATGGGAGCAGTACTTC
few TRBJ2-7 TRBV2 15 - CASSDSPPGPYEQYF TGTGCCAGCAGTGATTCTCCTCCAGGGCCCTACGAGCAGTACTTC
- TRBJ2-1 TRBV7-2 15 TRBD2 CASSLGLAGNNERFF TGTGCCAGCAGCTTAGGTCTAGCGGGAAACAATGAGCGGTTCTTC
many TRBJ2-7 TRBV4-1 15 TRBD2 CASSQDETSYYEQYF TGCGCCAGCAGCCAAGACGAGACTAGCTACTACGAGCAGTACTTC
- TRBJ1-2 TRBV19 13 - CASSQTVQDGYTF TGTGCCAGTAGTCAAACGGTGCAAGATGGCTACACCTTC
- TRBJ2-7 TRBV27 11 - CASSYRDAQYF TGTGCCAGCAGTTACAGGGACGCGCAGTACTTC
few TRBJ1-1 TRBV4-1 15 - CASTPRGVMNTEAFF TGCGCCAGCACCCCACGCGGGGTGATGAACACTGAAGCTTTCTTT
few TRBJ2-7 TRBV4-1 15 - CASSQEWLALYEQYF TGCGCCAGCAGCCAAGAGTGGCTAGCACTCTACGAGCAGTACTTC
few TRBJ2-1 TRBV29-1 12 - CSSAAGHNEQFF TGCAGCTCTGCCGCGGGACACAATGAGCAGTTCTTC
many TRBJ2-3 TRBV12-3/TRBV12-4 16 TRBD2 CASSGLAGSLPDTQYF TGTGCCAGCAGTGGACTAGCGGGATCGCTCCCCGATACGCAGTATTTT
many TRBJ2-4 TRBV28 14 - CASSFRGAVNIQYF TGTGCCAGCAGTTTCCGGGGGGCTGTTAACATTCAGTACTTC
- TRBJ2-7 TRBV9 14 - CASSVGLPSYEQYF TGTGCCAGCAGCGTAGGGTTGCCTTCCTACGAGCAGTACTTC
many TRBJ2-3 TRBV2 14 - CASREDGTTDTQYF TGTGCCAGCAGAGAGGACGGGACCACAGATACGCAGTATTTT
many TRBJ2-7 TRBV28 12 TRBD1 CASHGQGYEQYF TGTGCCAGCCACGGACAGGGTTACGAGCAGTACTTC
- TRBJ2-3 TRBV19 14 TRBD1 CASSIRTGGDTQYF TGTGCCAGTAGTATAAGGACAGGAGGAGATACGCAGTATTTT
many TRBJ2-7 TRBV11-2 15 TRBD1 CASSFETGPTYEQYF TGTGCCAGCAGCTTTGAGACAGGGCCTACCTACGAGCAGTACTTC
few TRBJ1-1 TRBV7-6 16 - CASSPNVGPRDTEAFF TGTGCCAGCAGCCCAAACGTCGGCCCCCGGGACACTGAAGCTTTCTTT
few TRBJ2-5 TRBV27 13 TRBD1 CASKRTGQETQYF TGTGCCAGCAAACGGACAGGGCAAGAGACCCAGTACTTC
many TRBJ2-5 TRBV13 14 TRBD1 CASSSMTGTETQYF TGTGCCAGCAGCTCGATGACAGGGACGGAGACCCAGTACTTC
- TRBJ2-7 TRBV5-1 14 - CASSTLSGSYEQYF TGCGCCAGCAGCACATTAAGTGGCTCCTACGAGCAGTACTTC